These 8 T cell receptor beta chains came from one sample sequenced in a study of blood T cell repertoires in COVID-19. Clones were sequenced by immunoSEQ multiplex PCR, and TCRdb holds only the in-frame ones, with some missing. Of 35,000 to 45,000 clones listed, roughly 80% are singletons. What was sequenced was peripheral blood. These receptor sequences come from a woman aged 70-85 years with acute or convalescent COVID-19.

V usage is TRBV4-3 and J usage is TRBJ1-5; perhaps TRBD1 as D (5 bases). V dropped 1 base and J dropped 6 bases, with 13 bases sitting between them. Germline V gives CDR1 LGHNA, CDR2 YSLEER. The CDR3 is made up of 15 amino acids. CDR3 coding DNA: TGCGCCAGCAGCCAAGGGTCACGTACAGGTCAGCCCCAGCATTTT. Translating it yields CASSQGSRTGQPQHF.

The rearrangement joins TRBV5-8 to TRBJ2-7; 12 bases line up with TRBD1. The germline gives CDR1 SGHTS, CDR2 YDEGEE. V gave up 4 bases and J gave up 3 bases; unmatched junction bases: 5. This CDR3 spans 15 amino acids. The CDR3 region is CASSQGQGAFYEQYF. DNA for the CDR3: TGTGCCAGCAGCCAGGGACAGGGGGCCTTCTACGAGCAGTACTTC.

The V gene is TRBV30, the J gene TRBJ1-5; D is possibly TRBD1 (6 bases). The CDR3 consists of 16 residues. The V gene lost 2 bases and the J gene lost 0 bases, with 14 bases spanning the gap. From germline, CDR1 is GTSNPN and CDR2 SVGIG (reference sequence). The CDR3: CAWSRRGQNSNQPQHF. DNA for the CDR3: TGTGCCTGGAGTCGCAGGGGACAAAATAGCAATCAGCCCCAGCATTTT.

This clone was seen more than once but under ten times. The chain recombines TRBV19 with TRBJ1-2; D remains ambiguous. This CDR3 comprises 9 residues. V lost 8 bases and J 8 bases, leaving 6 bases between the germline ends. Germline CDR1 LNHDA, CDR2 SQIVND (reference sequence). Here the CDR3 reads CASGLGYTF. The DNA for the CDR3 is TGTGCCAGTGGACTGGGCTACACCTTC.

The chain links TRBV7-2 to TRBJ1-2; 12 positions match TRBD1. J gave up 2 bases and V 1 base, and 8 bases lay outside the gene matches. CDR1 and CDR2 (germline): SGHTA, FQGNSA. This CDR3 has 18 residues. Here the CDR3 DNA reads TGTGCCAGCAGCTTAGGACCGGGACAGGGGGCAGGGAACTATGGCTACACCTTC. This sequence encodes CASSLGPGQGAGNYGYTF.

This clone showed up just a few times. The rearrangement uses TRBV5-1 and TRBJ1-2; perhaps TRBD1 as D (6 bases). Trimming left V 4 bases short and J 2 bases short, with 15 bases between. Germline lookup yields CDR1 SGHRS and CDR2 YFSETQ. The CDR3 is 15 residues long. In DNA form, the CDR3 reads TGCGCCAGCAGCCACCACCCCGGACAGAACTATGGCTACACCTTC. This encodes CASSHHPGQNYGYTF.

The chain is built from TRBV7-2 and TRBJ2-3; D remains unclear. The CDR3 contains 14 residues. CDR1 and CDR2 from the germline V gene are SGHTA and FQGNSA. The V end lost 6 bases, the J end lost 0 bases, and 10 bases lay between the germline ends. DNA of the CDR3: TGTGCCAGCAGTCCAAAGCCCAGCACAGATACGCAGTATTTT. Translating gives CASSPKPSTDTQYF. The full variable domain, with the rest looked up from reference TRBV7-2 and TRBJ2-3, is GAGVSQSPSNKVTEKGKDVELRCDPISGHTALYWYRQSLGQGLEFLIYFQGNSAPDKSGLPSDRFSAERTGGSVSTLTIQRTQQEDSAVYLCASSPKPSTDTQYFGPGTRLTVL.

The genes are TRBV11-2 and TRBJ1-6; 7 bases agree with TRBD1. This CDR3 comprises 15 residues. V lost 8 bases, J lost 6 bases, and 10 bases stayed unmatched. CDR1 SGHAT and CDR2 FQNNGV come from the germline V gene. The CDR3 DNA sequence: TGTGCCAGCCACAGGGGTGGGGTCCTTAATTCACCCCTCCACTTT. This gives the protein CASHRGGVLNSPLHF.